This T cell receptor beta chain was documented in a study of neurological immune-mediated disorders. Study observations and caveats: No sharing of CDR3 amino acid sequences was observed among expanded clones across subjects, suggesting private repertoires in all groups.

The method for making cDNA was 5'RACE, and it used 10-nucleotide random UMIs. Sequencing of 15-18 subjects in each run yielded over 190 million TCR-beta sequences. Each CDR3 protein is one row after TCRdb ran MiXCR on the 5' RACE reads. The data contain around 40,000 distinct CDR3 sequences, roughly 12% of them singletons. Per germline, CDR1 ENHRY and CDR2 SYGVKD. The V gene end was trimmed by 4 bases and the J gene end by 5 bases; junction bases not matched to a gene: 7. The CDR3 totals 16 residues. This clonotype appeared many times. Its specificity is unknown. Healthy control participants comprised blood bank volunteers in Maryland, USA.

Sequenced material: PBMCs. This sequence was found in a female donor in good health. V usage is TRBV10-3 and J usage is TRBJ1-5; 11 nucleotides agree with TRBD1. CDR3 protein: CAISGTGGTSDQPQHF. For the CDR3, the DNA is TGTGCCATCAGTGGGACAGGGGGCACGTCGGATCAGCCCCAGCATTTT.